Following are 7 T cell receptor beta chains from one sample sequenced in a study of blood T cell repertoires in COVID-19. Libraries were prepared by immunoSEQ multiplex PCR; TCRdb keeps only in-frame clonotypes and omits some of them. This table holds approximately 60,000 clones, under 80% found once. The source material was peripheral blood. These receptors all stem from a man in his 60s with acute or convalescent COVID-19.

V gene TRBV29-1 combines with J gene TRBJ2-7; 10 bases agree with TRBD2. The V gene end was trimmed by 2 bases and the J gene end by 7 bases; junction bases not matched to a gene: 8. CDR3 length: 14 residues. From germline, CDR1 is SQVTM and CDR2 ANQGSEA. CDR3 amino acids: CSVEKLGLAEEQYF. CDR3 coding DNA: TGCAGCGTTGAAAAGTTAGGACTAGCGGAGGAGCAGTACTTC.

This chain connects TRBV25-1 to TRBJ1-5; 7 bases map to TRBD1. This CDR3 region has 15 residues. In germline, CDR1 is MGHDK, CDR2 SYGVNS. V trimming: 4 bases; J trimming: 4 bases; junction bases outside the gene matches: 7. The CDR3 loop reads CASSGPGQQNQPQHF. CDR3 DNA: TGTGCCAGCAGTGGACCGGGACAGCAAAATCAGCCCCAGCATTTT. The full variable domain, with the rest looked up from reference TRBV25-1 and TRBJ1-5, is EADIYQTPRYLVIGTGKKITLECSQTMGHDKMYWYQQDPGMELHLIHYSYGVNSTEKGDLSSESTVSRIRTEHFPLTLESARPSHTSQYLCASSGPGQQNQPQHFGDGTRLSIL.

The V and J genes are TRBV5-1 and TRBJ2-3; D gene ambiguous. V dropped 4 bases and J dropped 0 bases, with 6 bases sitting between them. CDR1 and CDR2 from the germline V gene are SGHRS and YFSETQ. CDR3 length equals 13 residues. CDR3 amino acids: CASSPLSTDTQYF. The CDR3, as DNA: TGCGCCAGCAGCCCCCTTAGCACAGATACGCAGTATTTT.

CDR3 residues: CASSFSVERDSYEQYF. The CDR3 DNA is TGTGCCAGCAGTTTTTCGGTGGAGCGGGACTCCTACGAGCAGTACTTC. This rearrangement joins TRBV28 to TRBJ2-7, with 7 bases aligning to TRBD2. V lost 3 bases to trimming and J lost 0 bases; unmatched junction nucleotides: 8. CDR3 size: 16 residues. From germline, CDR1 is MDHEN and CDR2 SYDVKM.

The chain is built from TRBV6-5 and TRBJ2-7; 8 nucleotides line up with TRBD1. The CDR3 spans 15 residues. V shed 2 bases, J shed 3 bases, and the junction held 6 bases outside the gene matches. Germline loops: CDR1 MNHEY, CDR2 SVGAGI. CDR3 DNA sequence: TGTGCCAGCAGTTACACGCTGACAGGGGTCTACGAGCAGTACTTC. Amino acids: CASSYTLTGVYEQYF.

The rearrangement joins TRBV28 to TRBJ2-3, with D uncertain. Trimming removed 5 bases from V and 7 bases from J, with 7 bases in between. Germline V gene lookup returns CDR1 MDHEN and CDR2 SYDVKM. This CDR3 comprises 11 residues. The CDR3 here is CASSPHNTQYF. Written as DNA, the CDR3 is TGTGCCAGCAGTCCTCACAATACGCAGTATTTT.

The chain employs TRBV18 and TRBJ1-5; 8 bases align to TRBD1. CDR1 KGHSH and CDR2 LQKENI come from the germline V gene. V trimming: 8 bases; J trimming: 5 bases; junction bases outside the gene matches: 11. CDR3 length equals 15 residues. CDR3 sequence (DNA): TGTGCCAGCACCCGACAGGGGAATAGGGATCAGCCCCAGCATTTT. Protein sequence: CASTRQGNRDQPQHF.